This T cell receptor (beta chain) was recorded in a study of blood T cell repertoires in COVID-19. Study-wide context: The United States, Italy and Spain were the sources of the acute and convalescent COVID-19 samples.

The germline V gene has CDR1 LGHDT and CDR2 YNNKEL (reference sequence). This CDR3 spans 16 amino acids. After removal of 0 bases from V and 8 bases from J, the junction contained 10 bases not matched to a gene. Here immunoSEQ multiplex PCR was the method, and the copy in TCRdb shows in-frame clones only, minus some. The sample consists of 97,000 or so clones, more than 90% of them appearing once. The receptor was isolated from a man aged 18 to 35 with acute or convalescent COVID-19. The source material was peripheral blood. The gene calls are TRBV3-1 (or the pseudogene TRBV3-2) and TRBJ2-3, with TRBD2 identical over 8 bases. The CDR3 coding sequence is TGTGCCAGCAGCCAAGATCGCGCAGCGGGGGTGGGTACGCAGTATTTT. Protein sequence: CASSQDRAAGVGTQYF.